This section outlines one T cell receptor (beta chain) sequence together with its context. Its specificity is not known. These data belong to a study of metastatic and nonmetastatic thyroid tumors. In the study overall: Peripheral blood and tumor or nodule samples from malignant and benign thyroid patients were compared.

The study's findings and limits: In blood and tumor, TCR beta diversity was reportedly significantly higher in malignant thyroid tumors than in benign nodules.

TCRdb re-called the PCR reads with MiXCR. The repertoire holds roughly 36,000 clones, with approximately 10% as singletons. Patients had received no treatment of any kind before thyroid surgery. In germline, CDR1 is MNHNS, CDR2 SASEGT. V shed 7 bases and J 10 bases; nucleotides not matched to a gene: 6. The length of the CDR3 is 14 residues. The source material was blood. The rearrangement uses TRBV6-1 and TRBJ1-6, with 11 bases that match TRBD1. This clonotype was sampled from a female donor with papillary thyroid cancer or a benign thyroid nodule (not recorded which). Some clones in this sample may be carry-over from other donors' samples. The CDR3 region is CASTGQGAQSPLHF. The CDR3 bases are TGTGCCAGCACAGGACAGGGGGCTCAGTCACCCCTCCACTTT.